Sequencing of this TCR beta chain was carried out in a study of post-analysis software for immune sequencing data. Study summary: As for disease course, relapsing-remitting, secondary progressive and progressive-relapsing multiple sclerosis were all included. General study findings and limits: Strong co-clustering by F measure linked samples that shared a preparation batch. Compared with controls, patients had more of five TRBV segments, including TRBV5-6, TRBV5-1 and TRBV20-1. Diversity measured as normalized Chao1 was significantly lower in multiple sclerosis patients than in controls.

This clonotype turned up a few times. What it binds is unknown. After removal of 0 bases from V and 1 base from J, the junction contained 3 bases not matched to a gene. The CDR3 sequence is 15 residues long. Germline V gene sequence: CDR1 SGHRS, CDR2 YFSETQ. cDNA libraries for TCR beta contained unique molecular identifiers. Starting from roughly 1.1 to 9.2 million T cells, the study yielded about 540,000 cDNA molecules. Each CDR3 protein gets one entry after TCRdb re-called the PCR reads with MiXCR. The sample carries some 690,000 distinct CDR3 sequences, 25% to 30% recorded once. This clonotype was sampled from a girl between 10 and 17 years old with multiple sclerosis. The chain has TRBV5-1 and TRBJ1-1; 7 bases align to TRBD1. Material for sequencing was blood. CDR3 nucleotides: TGCGCCAGCAGCTTGGGGGGGACAGCGAACACTGAAGCTTTCTTT. This sequence encodes CASSLGGTANTEAFF.